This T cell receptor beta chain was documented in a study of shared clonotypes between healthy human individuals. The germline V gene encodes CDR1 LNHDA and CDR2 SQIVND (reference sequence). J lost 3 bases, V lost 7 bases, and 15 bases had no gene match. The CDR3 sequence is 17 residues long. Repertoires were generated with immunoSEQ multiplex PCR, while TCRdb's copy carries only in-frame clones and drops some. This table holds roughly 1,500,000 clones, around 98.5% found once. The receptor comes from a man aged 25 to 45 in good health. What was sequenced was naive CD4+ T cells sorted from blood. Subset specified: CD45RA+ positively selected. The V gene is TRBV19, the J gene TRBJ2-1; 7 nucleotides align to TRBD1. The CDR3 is CASTRQRGTDRYNEQFF. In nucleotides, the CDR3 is TGTGCCAGTACCCGCCAAAGGGGGACAGATCGCTACAATGAGCAGTTCTTC.